The clone carrying this T cell receptor beta chain was observed a few times. The data were taken from a study of response to subunit inactivated influenza vaccine. MiXCR, run by TCRdb on the RT-PCR reads, gives a single entry per CDR3 protein. The sample holds about 540,000 distinct CDR3 sequences; around 15% are singletons and the top ten take around 10%. V lost 6 bases and J lost 0, with 14 bases in between. CDR3 length equals 15 residues. Sequencing used PBMCs from blood, obtained 12 days after vaccination. The sequence derives from a man aged 50-60 years who received an inactivated influenza vaccine. V is TRBV12-3 or TRBV12-4 and J is TRBJ1-2; tentative D call: TRBD1 (6 bases). The CDR3 region has the DNA TGTGCCAGCAGATCCGGGACACAACCTAACTATGGCTACACCTTC. It yields the protein CASRSGTQPNYGYTF.